This T cell receptor beta chain was retrieved from a study of blood T cell repertoires in COVID-19. The repertoire was sequenced with immunoSEQ multiplex PCR; TCRdb's copy has only in-frame clones and lacks some. The sample includes 100,000 to 150,000 clones, about 87% of them seen just once. The CDR3 runs 15 residues. V gave up 3 bases and J gave up 4 bases, with 16 bases separating them. From germline, CDR1 is SGDLS and CDR2 YYNGEE. The TCR comes from a woman aged 55-69 years with acute or convalescent COVID-19. The sample consisted of peripheral blood. This chain connects TRBV9 to TRBJ1-1; TRBD1 might be the D (6 bases). CDR3 loop: CASSAPQGAPTEAFF. The CDR3 coding sequence is TGTGCCAGCAGCGCGCCACAGGGCGCCCCCACTGAAGCTTTCTTT.